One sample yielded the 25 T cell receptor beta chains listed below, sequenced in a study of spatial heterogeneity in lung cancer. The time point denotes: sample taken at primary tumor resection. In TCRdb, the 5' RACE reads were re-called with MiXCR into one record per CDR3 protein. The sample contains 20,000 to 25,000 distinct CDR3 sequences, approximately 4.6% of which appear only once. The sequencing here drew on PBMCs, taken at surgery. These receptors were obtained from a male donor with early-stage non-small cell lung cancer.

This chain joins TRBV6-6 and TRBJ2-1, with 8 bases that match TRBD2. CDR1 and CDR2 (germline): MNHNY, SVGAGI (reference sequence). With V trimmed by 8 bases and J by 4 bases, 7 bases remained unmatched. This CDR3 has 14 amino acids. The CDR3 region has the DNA TGTGCCAGCGGCAGCGGGAGTACATACAATGAGCAGTTCTTC. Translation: CASGSGSTYNEQFF.

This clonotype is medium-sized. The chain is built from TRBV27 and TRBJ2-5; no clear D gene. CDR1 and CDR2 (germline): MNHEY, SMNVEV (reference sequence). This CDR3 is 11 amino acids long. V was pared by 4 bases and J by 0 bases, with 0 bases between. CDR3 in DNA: TGTGCCAGCAGTTACCAAGAGACCCAGTACTTC. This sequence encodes CASSYQETQYF.

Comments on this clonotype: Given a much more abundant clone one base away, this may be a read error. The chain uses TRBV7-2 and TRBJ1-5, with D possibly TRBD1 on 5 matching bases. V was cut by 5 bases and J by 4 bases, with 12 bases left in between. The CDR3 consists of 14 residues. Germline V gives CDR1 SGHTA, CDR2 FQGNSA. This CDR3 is CASSPGLGNQPQHF. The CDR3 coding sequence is TGTGCCAGCAGCCCAGGGCTGGGGAATCAGCCCCAGCATTTT.

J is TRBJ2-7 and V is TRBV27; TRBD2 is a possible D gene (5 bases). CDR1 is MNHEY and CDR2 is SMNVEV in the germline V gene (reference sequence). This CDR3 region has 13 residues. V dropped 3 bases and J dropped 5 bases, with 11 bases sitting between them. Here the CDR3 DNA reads TGTGCCAGCAGTTTCGACGGGGTTAACGAGCAGTACTTC. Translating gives CASSFDGVNEQYF.

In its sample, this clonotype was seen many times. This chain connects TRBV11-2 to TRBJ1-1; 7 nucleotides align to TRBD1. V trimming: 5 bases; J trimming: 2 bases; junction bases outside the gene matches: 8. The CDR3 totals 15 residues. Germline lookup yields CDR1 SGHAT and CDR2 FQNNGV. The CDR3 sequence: CASSVLGTANTEAFF. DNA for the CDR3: TGTGCCAGCAGCGTACTGGGGACAGCAAACACTGAAGCTTTCTTT.

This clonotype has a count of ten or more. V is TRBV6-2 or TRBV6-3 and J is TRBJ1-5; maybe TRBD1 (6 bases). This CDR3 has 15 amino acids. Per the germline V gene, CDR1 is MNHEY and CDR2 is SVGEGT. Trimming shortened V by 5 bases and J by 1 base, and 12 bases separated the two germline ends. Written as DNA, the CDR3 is TGTGCCAGCAGTCCCAGACAGGCGAGCAATCAGCCCCAGCATTTT. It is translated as CASSPRQASNQPQHF.

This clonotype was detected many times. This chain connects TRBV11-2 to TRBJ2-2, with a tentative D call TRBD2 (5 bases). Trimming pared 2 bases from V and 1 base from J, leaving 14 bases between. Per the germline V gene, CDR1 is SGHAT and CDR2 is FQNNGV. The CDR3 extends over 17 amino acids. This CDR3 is CASSLSLGALNTGELFF. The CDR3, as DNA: TGTGCCAGCAGCTTATCTCTGGGAGCGCTGAACACCGGGGAGCTGTTTTTT.

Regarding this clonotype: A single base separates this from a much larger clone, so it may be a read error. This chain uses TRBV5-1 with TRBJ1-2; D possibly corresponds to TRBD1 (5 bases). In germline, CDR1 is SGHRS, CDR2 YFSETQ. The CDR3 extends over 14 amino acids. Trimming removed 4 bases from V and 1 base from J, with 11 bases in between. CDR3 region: CASSLRGVNYGYTF. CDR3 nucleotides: TGCGCCAGCAGCCTGAGAGGGGTTAACTATGGCTACACCTTC. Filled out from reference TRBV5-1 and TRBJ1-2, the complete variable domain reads KAGVTQTPRYLIKTRGQQVTLSCSPISGHRSVSWYQQTPGQGLQFLFEYFSETQRNKGNFPGRFSGRQFSNSRSEMNVSTLELGDSALYLCASSLRGVNYGYTFGSGTRLTVV.

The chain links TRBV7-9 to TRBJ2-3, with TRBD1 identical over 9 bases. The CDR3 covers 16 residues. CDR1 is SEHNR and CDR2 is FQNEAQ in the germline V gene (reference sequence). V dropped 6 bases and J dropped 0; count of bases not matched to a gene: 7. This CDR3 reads CASRRDRAASTDTQYF. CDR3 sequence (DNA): TGTGCCAGCAGACGGGACAGGGCTGCTAGCACAGATACGCAGTATTTT.

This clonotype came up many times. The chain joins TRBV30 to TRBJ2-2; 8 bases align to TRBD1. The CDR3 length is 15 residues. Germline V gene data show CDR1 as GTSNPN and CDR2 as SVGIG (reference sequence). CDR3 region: CASHPEDRVTGELFF. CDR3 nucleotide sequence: TGTGCATCTCACCCCGAGGACAGGGTTACCGGGGAGCTGTTTTTT.

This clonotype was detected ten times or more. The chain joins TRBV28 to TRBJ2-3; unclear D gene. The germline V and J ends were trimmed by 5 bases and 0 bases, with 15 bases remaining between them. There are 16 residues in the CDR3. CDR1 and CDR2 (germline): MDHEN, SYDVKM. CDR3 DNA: TGTGCCAGCAGTCTCCTCTCACGGCTTAGCACAGATACGCAGTATTTT. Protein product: CASSLLSRLSTDTQYF.

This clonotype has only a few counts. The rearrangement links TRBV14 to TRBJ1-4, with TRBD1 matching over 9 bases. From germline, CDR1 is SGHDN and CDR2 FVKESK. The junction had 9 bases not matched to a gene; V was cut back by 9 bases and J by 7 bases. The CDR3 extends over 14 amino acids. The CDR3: CASRDRDSGEKLFF. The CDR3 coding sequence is TGTGCCAGTCGGGACAGGGATTCCGGTGAAAAACTGTTTTTT.

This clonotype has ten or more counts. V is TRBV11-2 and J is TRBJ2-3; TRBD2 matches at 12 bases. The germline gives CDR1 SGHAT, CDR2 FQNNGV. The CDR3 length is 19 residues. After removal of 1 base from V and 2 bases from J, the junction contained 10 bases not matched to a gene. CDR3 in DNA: TGTGCCAGCAGCTTAGGGCTAGCGGGGGGGCCGGTGGTCACAGATACGCAGTATTTT. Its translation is CASSLGLAGGPVVTDTQYF. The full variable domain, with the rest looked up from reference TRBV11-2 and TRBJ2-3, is EAGVAQSPRYKIIEKRQSVAFWCNPISGHATLYWYQQILGQGPKLLIQFQNNGVVDDSQLPKDRFSAERLKGVDSTLKIQPAKLEDSAVYLCASSLGLAGGPVVTDTQYFGPGTRLTVL.

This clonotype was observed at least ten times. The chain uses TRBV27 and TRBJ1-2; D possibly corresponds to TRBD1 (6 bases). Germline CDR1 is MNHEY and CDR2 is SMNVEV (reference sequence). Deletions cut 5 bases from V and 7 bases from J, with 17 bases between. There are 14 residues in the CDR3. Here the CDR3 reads CASSRTERTGGYTF. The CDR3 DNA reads TGTGCCAGCAGTCGGACAGAGAGAACTGGTGGCTACACCTTC.

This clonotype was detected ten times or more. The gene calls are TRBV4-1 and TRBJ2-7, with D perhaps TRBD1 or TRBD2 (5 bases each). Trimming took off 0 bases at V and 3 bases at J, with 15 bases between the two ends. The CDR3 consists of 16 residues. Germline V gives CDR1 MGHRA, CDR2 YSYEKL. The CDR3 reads CASSQDQDGAIYEQYF. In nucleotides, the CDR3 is TGCGCCAGCAGCCAAGATCAAGACGGGGCTATCTACGAGCAGTACTTC.

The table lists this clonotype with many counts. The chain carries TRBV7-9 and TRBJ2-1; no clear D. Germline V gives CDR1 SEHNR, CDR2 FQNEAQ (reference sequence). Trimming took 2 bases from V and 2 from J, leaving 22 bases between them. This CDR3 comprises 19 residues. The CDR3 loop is CASSLIPGRVRGPYNEQFF. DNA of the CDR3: TGTGCCAGCAGCTTAATACCCGGTCGGGTCCGAGGCCCCTACAATGAGCAGTTCTTC.

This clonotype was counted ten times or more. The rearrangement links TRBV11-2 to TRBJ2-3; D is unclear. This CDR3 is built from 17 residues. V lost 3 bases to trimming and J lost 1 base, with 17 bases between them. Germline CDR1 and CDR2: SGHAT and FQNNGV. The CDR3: CASSFRGASKGTDTQYF. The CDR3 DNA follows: TGTGCCAGCAGCTTCAGAGGTGCTTCCAAGGGCACAGATACGCAGTATTTT. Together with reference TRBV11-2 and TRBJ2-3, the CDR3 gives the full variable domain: EAGVAQSPRYKIIEKRQSVAFWCNPISGHATLYWYQQILGQGPKLLIQFQNNGVVDDSQLPKDRFSAERLKGVDSTLKIQPAKLEDSAVYLCASSFRGASKGTDTQYFGPGTRLTVL.

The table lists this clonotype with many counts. Here the CDR3 reads CASSLTLMNTEAFF. The CDR3 nucleotides read TGTGCCAGCAGCCTTACCTTGATGAACACTGAAGCTTTCTTT. The chain recombines TRBV7-9 with TRBJ1-1; D remains ambiguous. CDR3 size: 14 residues. Germline V lookup: CDR1 SEHNR, CDR2 FQNEAQ (reference sequence). The V gene lost 5 bases and the J gene lost 0 bases, with 10 bases spanning the gap.

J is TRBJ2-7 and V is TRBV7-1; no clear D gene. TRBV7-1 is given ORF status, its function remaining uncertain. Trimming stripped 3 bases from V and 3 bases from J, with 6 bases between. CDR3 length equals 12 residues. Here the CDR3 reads CASSSTGYEQYF. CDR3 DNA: TGTGCCAGCAGCTCTACGGGCTACGAGCAGTACTTC.

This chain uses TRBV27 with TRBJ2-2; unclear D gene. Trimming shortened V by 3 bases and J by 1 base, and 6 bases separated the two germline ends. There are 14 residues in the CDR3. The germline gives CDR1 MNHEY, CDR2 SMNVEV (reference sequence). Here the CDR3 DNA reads TGTGCCAGCAGTTTGTACCTGAACACCGGGGAGCTGTTTTTT. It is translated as CASSLYLNTGELFF.

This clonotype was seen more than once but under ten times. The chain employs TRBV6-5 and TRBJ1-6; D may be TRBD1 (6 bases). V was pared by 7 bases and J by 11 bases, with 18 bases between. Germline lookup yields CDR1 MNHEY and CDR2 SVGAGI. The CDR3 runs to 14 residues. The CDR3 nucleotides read TGTGCCAGCAACCGACAGGCCGGTGTTACACCCCTCCACTTT. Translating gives CASNRQAGVTPLHF.

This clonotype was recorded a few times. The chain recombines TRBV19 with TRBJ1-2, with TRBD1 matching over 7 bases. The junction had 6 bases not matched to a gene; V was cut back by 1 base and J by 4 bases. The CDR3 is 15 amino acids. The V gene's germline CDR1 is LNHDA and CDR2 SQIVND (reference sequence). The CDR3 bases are TGTGCCAGTAGTATAGGTGGGACAGCTATCTATGGCTACACCTTC. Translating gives CASSIGGTAIYGYTF.

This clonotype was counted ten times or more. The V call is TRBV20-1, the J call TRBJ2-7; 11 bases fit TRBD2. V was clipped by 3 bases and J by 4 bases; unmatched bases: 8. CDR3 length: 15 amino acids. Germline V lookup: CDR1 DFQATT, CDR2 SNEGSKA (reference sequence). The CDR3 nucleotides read TGCAGTGCTAGTCAAACCGGGACTAGCGGATACGAGCAGTACTTC. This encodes CSASQTGTSGYEQYF.

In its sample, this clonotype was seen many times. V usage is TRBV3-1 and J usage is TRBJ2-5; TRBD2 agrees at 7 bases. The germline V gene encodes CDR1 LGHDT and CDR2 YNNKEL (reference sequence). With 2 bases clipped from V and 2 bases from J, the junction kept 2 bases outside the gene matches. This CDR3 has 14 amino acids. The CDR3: CASSQSSGQETQYF. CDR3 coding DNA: TGTGCCAGCAGCCAATCTAGCGGTCAAGAGACCCAGTACTTC.

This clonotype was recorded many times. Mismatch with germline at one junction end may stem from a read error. CDR3 DNA sequence: TGCAGTGCTCTTACCCTACAACTGACTGCCACTAACCCGTTACCCTACTACTTC. Its translation: CSALTLQLTATNPLPYYF. The V gene is TRBV20-1, the J gene TRBJ2-1; D unresolved. This CDR3 is built from 18 residues. Germline values: CDR1 DFQATT, CDR2 SNEGSKA (reference sequence).